The rows below give T cell receptor beta chains drawn from one sample of a study of T-cell memory formation after mild COVID-19. One entry per CDR3 protein results from TCRdb running MiXCR on the 5' RACE reads. The data show fewer than 75,000 distinct CDR3 sequences, 12% seen once. The sequencing sample was made of PBMCs or a T cell subset sorted from them (not recorded which). These TCRs come from a man younger than 35 who had mild COVID-19 (a few samples of this study predate the infection). Cell type and time point are not known. CDR3s include the opening cysteine and the closing phenylalanine or tryptophan. D genes are given only for firm matches. Not all rows give a size; the values are once, few, many and, for expanded clones, a class.

J gene	V gene	clone size	D gene	CDR3 DNA	CDR3 protein
TRBJ2-2	TRBV4-3	few	TRBD1	TGCGCCAGTAGTAGGACAGGGACAGGGGGCAGCACCGGGGAGCTGTTTTTT	CASSRTGTGGSTGELFF
TRBJ2-1	TRBV4-3	few	TRBD1	TGCGCCAGCAGCCAAATTTCGGGACAGGGTGGTAATGAGCAGTTCTTC	CASSQISGQGGNEQFF
TRBJ1-4	TRBV7-9	many	NA	TGTGCCAGCAGCACCCATGAAAAACTGTTTTTT	CASSTHEKLFF
TRBJ2-5	TRBV14	once	NA	TGTGCCAGCAGCCAGGACCGGGACTGGCAAGAGACCCAGTACTTC	CASSQDRDWQETQYF
TRBJ1-1	TRBV19	NA	NA	TGTGCCAGTAGTACTTTCAGTTTGGGCACTGAAGCTTTCTTT	CASSTFSLGTEAFF
TRBJ1-1	TRBV7-2	many	NA	TGTGCCAGCAGCTTGACTCCCGACCGCGAAGCTTTCTTT	CASSLTPDREAFF
TRBJ2-2	TRBV9	many	TRBD1	TGTGCCAGCAGCGACAACGCGATGAGGGGGCAGGGGGAGCTGTTTTTT	CASSDNAMRGQGELFF
TRBJ2-7	TRBV29-1	few	NA	TGCAGCGTTGGTGAGATCGGGAGCTCCTACGAGCAGTACTTC	CSVGEIGSSYEQYF
TRBJ1-2	TRBV9	NA	NA	TGTGCCAGCAGCGTAGACGGGGAAGGCTACACCTTC	CASSVDGEGYTF
TRBJ2-2	TRBV9	few	TRBD2	TGTGCCAGCAGCGTACGAGCTAGCGGGGGCTATAGTAACACCGGGGAGCTGTTTTTT	CASSVRASGGYSNTGELFF
TRBJ1-1	TRBV10-3	few	TRBD1	TGTGCCATCAGTGACCGGGACAGGGCTCCGAACACTGAAGCTTTCTTT	CAISDRDRAPNTEAFF
TRBJ2-3	TRBV20-1	NA	TRBD2	TGCAGTGCTAGAGGACTAGCGGGGCTGGGTGATACGCAGTATTTT	CSARGLAGLGDTQYF
TRBJ2-7	TRBV6-2/TRBV6-3	few	TRBD2	TGTGCCAGCAGTTCCCACAGCGGGGGAACGTCCTACGAGCAGTACTTC	CASSSHSGGTSYEQYF
TRBJ2-1	TRBV20-1	NA	NA	TGCAGTGCTAGAAAGCCCGCAAGGGAAGGCAATGAGCAGTTCTTC	CSARKPAREGNEQFF
TRBJ2-2	TRBV4-3	few	TRBD1	TGCGCCAGCAGCCAAGGGTTCAGGGGGCTCGACACCGGGGAGCTGTTTTTT	CASSQGFRGLDTGELFF